This passage covers 5 T cell receptor beta chains from one sample sequenced in a study of T cells after posttransplantation cyclophosphamide. Measured with immunoSEQ multiplex PCR; TCRdb has only the in-frame clones, and not every one. The table records about 20,000 clones, around 87% of them present only once. Sampled 1 year posttransplant, controls received myeloablative marrow transplants, methotrexate and a calcineurin inhibitor. The material was PBMCs, obtained approximately 370 days after allogeneic stem cell transplant with calcineurin inhibitor and methotrexate. Receptor source: a female patient in her 30s who received an allogeneic stem cell transplant from an unrelated donor, was CMV-positive, and had acute and chronic GVHD. A subset of T cells may come from the graft donor.

The chain couples TRBV5-4 to TRBJ2-5; 7 bases align to TRBD1. Germline loops: CDR1 SGHNT, CDR2 YYREEE (reference sequence). The CDR3 has 15 amino acids. V trimming: 3 bases; J trimming: 1 base; junction bases outside the gene matches: 6. CDR3 nucleotides: TGTGCCAGCAGCTCTAGAACAGGGGTCCAAGAGACCCAGTACTTC. As protein: CASSSRTGVQETQYF.

This rearrangement joins TRBV5-1 to TRBJ1-4; no clear D gene. The CDR3 is 13 residues long. Per the germline V gene, CDR1 is SGHRS and CDR2 is YFSETQ. V was shortened by 2 bases and J by 5 bases, with 7 bases between the two germline ends. CDR3 nucleotide sequence: TGCGCCAGCAGCTTTCAGGCCAATGAAAAACTGTTTTTT. It yields the protein CASSFQANEKLFF.

Only a few counts were recorded for this clone. The rearrangement uses TRBV7-9 and TRBJ1-1; tentatively, D is TRBD1 (5 bases). The V gene's germline CDR1 is SEHNR and CDR2 FQNEAQ (reference sequence). The V gene lost 5 bases and the J gene lost 5 bases, with 12 bases spanning the gap. CDR3 size: 13 residues. CDR3 loop: CASSAQGYTEAFF. The CDR3 DNA sequence: TGTGCCAGCAGCGCTCAGGGATATACTGAAGCTTTCTTT.

The chain couples TRBV7-6 to TRBJ2-1; 10 positions agree with TRBD2. The CDR3 sequence is 16 residues long. Germline loops: CDR1 SGHVS, CDR2 FNYEAQ. Trimming cost V 5 bases and J 7 bases; bases outside gene matches: 11. The CDR3 here is CASSPLSGRSGNEQFF. DNA of the CDR3: TGTGCCAGCAGCCCTCTTAGCGGGAGGTCGGGGAATGAGCAGTTCTTC.

The chain combines TRBV23-1 with TRBJ1-1, with TRBD1 matching 7 bases. TRBV23-1 is reported as an ORF; its role is uncertain. The J segment lost 1 base and the V segment lost 3 bases, leaving 11 bases of the junction unmatched. There are 17 residues in the CDR3. CDR3 in amino acids: CASSHVNPGTENTEAFF. Here the CDR3 DNA reads TGCGCCAGCAGTCATGTAAACCCCGGGACAGAGAACACTGAAGCTTTCTTT.